These 32 T cell receptor beta chains share one sample of origin, sequenced in a study of blood T cells in healthy people across ages. Sample-barcoded 5' priming and a J-beta primer mix drove a second PCR of about 7 to 12 cycles. TCRdb fed the 5' RACE reads into MiXCR, producing one record per CDR3 protein. The table records roughly 1.7 million distinct CDR3 sequences, approximately 32% of them present only once. The specimen sequenced was blood. The receptors shown here come from a woman in her thirties in good health.

The rearrangement uses TRBV5-1 and TRBJ2-1, with TRBD2 matching over 8 bases. The CDR3 has 15 amino acids. The V segment lost 3 bases and the J segment 7 bases; nucleotides outside the gene matches: 9. The V gene's germline CDR1 is SGHRS and CDR2 YFSETQ. CDR3 amino acids: CASSSRAGVRNEQFF. In DNA form, the CDR3 reads TGCGCCAGCAGCTCAAGAGCGGGAGTAAGGAATGAGCAGTTCTTC.

The chain uses TRBV12-3 or TRBV12-4 and TRBJ1-1; weak D call: TRBD1 (6 bases). With 1 base removed from V and 2 bases from J, the gap between germline ends came to 14 bases. CDR3 length equals 16 residues. In DNA form, the CDR3 reads TGTGCCAGCAGTTTAGACCCAACAGGGAAAAACACTGAAGCTTTCTTT. Translated: CASSLDPTGKNTEAFF.

This clonotype appeared a few times. The chain has TRBV7-9 and TRBJ1-4; no firm D call. V was clipped by 5 bases and J by 5 bases, with 9 bases between them. This CDR3 spans 13 amino acids. CDR1 is SEHNR, CDR2 FQNEAQ, per germline (reference sequence). In nucleotides, the CDR3 is TGTGCCAGCAGCCCAACAGAGAATGAAAAACTGTTTTTT. Translated, it gives CASSPTENEKLFF.

V usage is TRBV3-1 and J usage is TRBJ2-1, with no clear D. V lost 3 bases and J lost 6, with 15 bases in between. This CDR3 has 15 amino acids. Germline values: CDR1 LGHDT, CDR2 YNNKEL (reference sequence). In nucleotides, the CDR3 is TGTGCCAGCAGCCATGGTTCCCGCGCGGCCAATGAGCAGTTCTTC. It is translated as CASSHGSRAANEQFF.

V gene TRBV10-3 combines with J gene TRBJ2-3, with D maybe TRBD2 (7 bases). The CDR3 loop spans 18 amino acids. V was trimmed by 0 bases and J by 2 bases, leaving 18 bases between them. Germline CDR1 and CDR2: ENHRY and SYGVKD. In nucleotides, the CDR3 is TGTGCCATCAGTGAGTCGACAATCGGGGGGCCCCTCACAGATACGCAGTATTTT. This encodes CAISESTIGGPLTDTQYF.

The chain has TRBV10-3 and TRBJ1-5, with D perhaps TRBD1 (6 bases). Germline CDR1 is ENHRY and CDR2 is SYGVKD. CDR3 size: 16 residues. V was pared by 10 bases and J by 3 bases, with 22 bases between. The CDR3 protein is CATRAVEGVVNQPQHF. The CDR3 nucleotides read TGTGCCACCCGGGCGGTGGAGGGGGTAGTCAATCAGCCCCAGCATTTT.

Regarding this clonotype: A much larger clone lies a single base off, so this may be a read error. The chain couples TRBV29-1 to TRBJ2-5; D tentatively reads TRBD1 or TRBD2 (5 bases each). CDR3 length: 14 amino acids. Germline CDR1 is SQVTM and CDR2 is ANQGSEA. The CDR3 sequence: CNAQGVLERETQYF. The CDR3 region has the DNA TGCAACGCCCAAGGGGTACTAGAACGAGAGACCCAGTACTTC.

J is TRBJ1-1 and V is TRBV6-5; D gene uncertain. Deletions cut 0 bases from V and 6 bases from J, with 5 bases between. CDR3 length equals 12 residues. Germline lookup yields CDR1 MNHEY and CDR2 SVGAGI. CDR3 loop: CASSYSGSEAFF. CDR3 nucleotides: TGTGCCAGCAGTTACTCCGGGTCTGAAGCTTTCTTT.

This clonotype was picked up a small number of times. V usage is TRBV11-2 and J usage is TRBJ2-3, with TRBD2 matching 9 bases. V gave up 1 base and J gave up 6 bases; unmatched junction bases: 5. Germline-derived CDR1 and CDR2 are SGHAT and FQNNGV. The CDR3 is 15 amino acids. CDR3 residues: CASSLVRGGWDTQYF. The CDR3 coding sequence is TGTGCCAGCAGCTTAGTGCGGGGGGGGTGGGATACGCAGTATTTT.

The rearrangement uses TRBV20-1 and TRBJ1-2, with unresolved D. The CDR3 loop spans 12 amino acids. Germline CDR1 and CDR2: DFQATT and SNEGSKA (reference sequence). V lost 1 base to trimming and J lost 8 bases, with 11 bases between them. DNA of the CDR3: TGCAGTGCTAGAGTGACGGGCGGGGGCTACACCTTC. It yields the protein CSARVTGGGYTF.

This clonotype was observed a handful of times. At one end the junction does not follow the germline gene, possibly because of a read error. The CDR3 sequence is CASSATSGRGNEQFF. CDR3 sequence (DNA): TGTGCCAGCAGTGCGACTAGCGGGAGGGGCAATGAGCAGTTCTTC. This chain connects TRBV5-1 to TRBJ2-1; TRBD2 aligns across 14 bases. CDR3 length: 15 amino acids. Germline CDR1 and CDR2: SGHRS and YFSETQ.

At least ten counts were recorded for this clonotype. The CDR3 protein is CAISDGLARGANVLTF. The CDR3 coding sequence is TGTGCCATCAGTGATGGGCTAGCGAGAGGGGCCAACGTCCTGACTTTC. The genes are TRBV10-3 and TRBJ2-6, with a tentative D call TRBD2 (6 bases). The CDR3 runs to 16 residues. Per the germline V gene, CDR1 is ENHRY and CDR2 is SYGVKD. V lost 3 bases and J 4 bases, leaving 13 bases between the germline ends.

This clonotype was observed a few times. The V and J genes are TRBV4-1 and TRBJ2-7, with 8 positions matching TRBD1. J lost 11 bases, V lost 0 bases, and 9 bases had no gene match. The CDR3 length is 14 residues. Per the germline V gene, CDR1 is MGHRA and CDR2 is YSYEKL. The CDR3 loop is CASSQEDRAFEKYF. The DNA for the CDR3 is TGCGCCAGCAGCCAAGAGGACAGGGCTTTTGAAAAGTACTTC.

As for this clonotype: A much larger clone is a single base away; this may be a read error. The chain combines TRBV3-1 with TRBJ2-7; TRBD2 matches at 11 bases. Germline V gives CDR1 LGHDT, CDR2 YNNKEL (reference sequence). The CDR3 totals 15 residues. Unmatched junction bases numbered 3, after V lost 1 base and J lost 4 bases. The CDR3 DNA reads TGTGCCAGCAGCCAAGGACTAGCGGGATGTTACGAGCAGTACTTC. This codes for CASSQGLAGCYEQYF.

The chain recombines TRBV5-4 with TRBJ2-1; 8 nucleotides match TRBD2. Germline CDR1 and CDR2: SGHNT and YYREEE (reference sequence). After removal of 2 bases from V and 8 bases from J, the junction contained 15 bases not matched to a gene. This CDR3 contains 17 residues. The CDR3 sequence: CASSLGTGTRAGDEQFF. The CDR3 DNA sequence: TGTGCCAGCAGCTTAGGCACCGGGACTAGAGCGGGGGATGAGCAGTTCTTC.

The CDR3 nucleotides read TGTGCCAGGGAGGGACAGATGAACACTGAAGCTTTCTTT. Translated, it gives CAREGQMNTEAFF. The V call is TRBV6-2 or TRBV6-3, the J call TRBJ1-1; 7 positions match TRBD1. The V gene end was trimmed by 9 bases and the J gene end by 0 bases; junction bases not matched to a gene: 4. The CDR3 is 13 amino acids. Germline CDR1 and CDR2: MNHEY and SVGEGT.

This chain joins TRBV5-1 and TRBJ2-1, with TRBD2 identical over 13 bases. The CDR3 is 18 amino acids. The germline gives CDR1 SGHRS, CDR2 YFSETQ. With V trimmed by 2 bases and J by 2 bases, 7 bases remained unmatched. This CDR3 reads CASSFALAGGPPYNEQFF. CDR3 nucleotides: TGCGCCAGCAGCTTCGCACTAGCGGGAGGGCCGCCCTACAATGAGCAGTTCTTC.

This clonotype has only a few counts. The V call is TRBV20-1, the J call TRBJ2-1, with 9 bases that match TRBD2. This CDR3 has 12 amino acids. Unmatched junction bases numbered 4, after V lost 3 bases and J lost 10 bases. CDR1 and CDR2 from the germline V gene are DFQATT and SNEGSKA (reference sequence). The DNA of the CDR3 is TGCAGTGCTAGTGGCCTAGCGGGAGAGCAGTTCTTC. Translation: CSASGLAGEQFF.

This clonotype was observed a handful of times. The J gene is TRBJ1-6, the V gene TRBV20-1; 7 bases are shared with TRBD1. Germline CDR1 is DFQATT and CDR2 is SNEGSKA (reference sequence). J gave up 13 bases and V 5 bases, and 11 bases lay outside the gene matches. This CDR3 comprises 13 residues. The CDR3: CSAFRDSAFPLHF. The CDR3 nucleotides read TGCAGTGCTTTCCGGGACAGTGCCTTCCCCCTCCACTTT.

The chain couples TRBV6-1 to TRBJ2-7; a weak D match, TRBD1 (5 bases). Germline CDR1 and CDR2: MNHNS and SASEGT. The ends were cut back, 8 bases at V and 0 bases at J, with 20 bases in the middle. This CDR3 has 16 residues. The CDR3 is CASLLGQTLSSYEQYF. The CDR3 DNA is TGTGCCAGCCTCTTGGGGCAAACCTTAAGCTCCTACGAGCAGTACTTC.

The table lists this clonotype with a few counts. The rearrangement uses TRBV7-9 and TRBJ2-5; TRBD1 is a possible D gene (5 bases). CDR1 and CDR2 from the germline V gene are SEHNR and FQNEAQ (reference sequence). The length of the CDR3 is 15 residues. V lost 1 base, J lost 0 bases, and 9 bases lay in between. The CDR3 region is CASSLVPTDQETQYF. In DNA form, the CDR3 reads TGTGCCAGCAGCTTAGTCCCGACAGACCAAGAGACCCAGTACTTC. The whole variable domain, remainder taken from reference TRBV7-9 and TRBJ2-5, is DTGVSQNPRHKITKRGQNVTFRCDPISEHNRLYWYRQTLGQGPEFLTYFQNEAQLEKSRLLSDRFSAERPKGSFSTLEIQRTEQGDSAMYLCASSLVPTDQETQYFGPGTRLLVL.

The chain couples TRBV2 to TRBJ2-7, with TRBD2 matching 8 bases. V dropped 2 bases and J dropped 4; count of bases not matched to a gene: 10. The CDR3 totals 16 residues. Germline CDR1 SNHLY, CDR2 FYNNEI. The CDR3 DNA follows: TGTGCCAGCAGTGAAACTAATCGCGGGAGGTCTTACGAGCAGTACTTC. Its translation: CASSETNRGRSYEQYF.

Points on this clonotype: Possible read error: a much larger clone is one base away. The chain has TRBV4-1 and TRBJ2-1; 15 bases align to TRBD2. Germline lookup yields CDR1 MGHRA and CDR2 YSYEKL. CDR3 length equals 18 residues. This CDR3 is CASSQEGTSGGPYNEQLF. DNA of the CDR3: TGCGCCAGCAGCCAAGAAGGGACTAGCGGGGGGCCTTACAATGAGCAGCTCTTC.

J is TRBJ1-1 and V is TRBV20-1; D gene unclear. The V gene's germline CDR1 is DFQATT and CDR2 SNEGSKA (reference sequence). The length of the CDR3 is 13 residues. Trimming shortened V by 7 bases and J by 7 bases, and 19 bases separated the two germline ends. The DNA for the CDR3 is TGCAGTGTGCGGGAGGAGCCGGACCGTGAAGCTTTCTTT. The encoded protein is CSVREEPDREAFF.

The chain employs TRBV27 and TRBJ2-7; D is unclear. V was shortened by 4 bases and J by 2 bases, with 9 bases between the two germline ends. CDR1 and CDR2 (germline): MNHEY, SMNVEV (reference sequence). The CDR3 spans 13 residues. The CDR3 protein is CASSYSPPYEQYF. As DNA, the CDR3 is TGTGCCAGCAGTTACAGTCCCCCCTACGAGCAGTACTTC.

The chain uses TRBV4-1 and TRBJ2-2, with D possibly being TRBD1 (5 bases). The V end lost 2 bases, the J end lost 6 bases, and 7 bases lay between the germline ends. CDR3 length: 13 residues. Germline CDR1 MGHRA, CDR2 YSYEKL. The CDR3 DNA is TGCGCCAGCAGCCAACAGGGTGCCGGGGAGCTGTTTTTT. Residues: CASSQQGAGELFF.

Only a few counts were recorded for this clonotype. V and J are TRBV3-1 and TRBJ2-7; 7 bases align to TRBD1. The CDR3 has 16 amino acids. V lost 1 base to trimming and J lost 0 bases; unmatched junction nucleotides: 6. The germline gives CDR1 LGHDT, CDR2 YNNKEL (reference sequence). The chain's CDR3 is CASSQAGGFASYEQYF. The CDR3 DNA is TGTGCCAGCAGCCAAGCAGGGGGTTTCGCCTCCTACGAGCAGTACTTC.

The table lists this clonotype with a few counts. The chain combines TRBV29-1 with TRBJ1-1; D not resolved. CDR1 is SQVTM, CDR2 ANQGSEA, per germline. The V end was cut by 3 bases, the J end by 4 bases, with 6 bases between. CDR3 size: 11 residues. The CDR3: CSVDEVTEAFF. CDR3 sequence (DNA): TGCAGCGTTGACGAGGTCACTGAAGCTTTCTTT.

V is TRBV12-3 or TRBV12-4 and J is TRBJ2-7; the match to TRBD1 covers 9 bases. Losses at the gene ends were 5 bases for V and 4 bases for J; bases not matched to a gene: 9. This CDR3 contains 15 residues. Here the CDR3 reads CASSPGQGLGYEQYF. CDR3 nucleotides: TGTGCCAGCAGTCCGGGACAGGGTCTTGGATACGAGCAGTACTTC.

The sample holds a few counts of this clonotype. The chain links TRBV14 to TRBJ2-7, with 8 bases that match TRBD2. V trimming: 3 bases; J trimming: 4 bases; junction bases outside the gene matches: 8. The CDR3 runs 15 residues. CDR1 and CDR2 (germline): SGHDN, FVKESK. CDR3 sequence reads: CASSHRAGAQYEQYF. CDR3 bases: TGTGCCAGCAGCCATAGAGCGGGAGCCCAGTACGAGCAGTACTTC. The variable domain in full, with the rest retrieved from reference TRBV14 and TRBJ2-7, is EAGVTQFPSHSVIEKGQTVTLRCDPISGHDNLYWYRRVMGKEIKFLLHFVKESKQDESGMPNNRFLAERTGGTYSTLKVQPAELEDSGVYFCASSHRAGAQYEQYFGPGTRLTVT.

This clonotype was picked up a small number of times. This sequence joins TRBV21-1 and TRBJ1-2; the table gives TRBD1 as D, unverified against the DNA. TRBV21-1 is reported as a pseudogene. The CDR3 runs to 13 residues. CDR3 sequence reads: CASSQDRVSGYTF. As DNA, the CDR3 is TGTGCCAGCAGCCAGGACAGGGTAAGCGGCTACACCTTC.

The V and J genes are TRBV2 and TRBJ1-2; 11 nucleotides agree with TRBD1. This CDR3 contains 15 residues. CDR1 is SNHLY, CDR2 FYNNEI, per germline. V was pared by 3 bases and J by 7 bases, with 7 bases of the junction left unmatched. CDR3 sequence reads: CASSDTGQGARGYTF. DNA of the CDR3: TGTGCCAGCAGTGACACCGGACAGGGGGCACGTGGCTACACCTTC.